The TCR beta chain under discussion was sequenced for a study of blood T cell repertoires in COVID-19. About the study: Sites across the United States, Italy and Spain contributed samples from acute and convalescent COVID-19. T cells, B-cell-depleted T cells, or PBMCs provided the cDNA or gDNA that served as material.

This clone has just one count. This CDR3 has 15 amino acids. Germline CDR1 is KGHDR and CDR2 is SFDVKD. V shed 9 bases, J shed 9 bases, and the junction held 14 bases outside the gene matches. The method was immunoSEQ multiplex PCR; TCRdb's version includes in-frame clones alone and lacks a portion of them. The table shows 140,000 or so clones, with under 80% occurring only once. The sequencing sample was made of peripheral blood. The clonotype originates from a man aged 60-69 years with acute or convalescent COVID-19. The chain employs TRBV24-1 and TRBJ2-1; TRBD2 agrees at 9 bases. The chain's CDR3 is CATGGMAGGPGEQFF. CDR3 DNA: TGTGCCACCGGGGGTATGGCGGGAGGGCCGGGTGAGCAGTTCTTC.